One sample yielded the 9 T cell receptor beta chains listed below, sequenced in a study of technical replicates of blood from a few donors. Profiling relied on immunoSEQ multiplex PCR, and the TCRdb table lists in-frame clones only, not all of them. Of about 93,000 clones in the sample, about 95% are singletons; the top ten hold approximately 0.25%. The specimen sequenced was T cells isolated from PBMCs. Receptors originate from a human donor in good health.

The CDR3 nucleotides read TGCAGCGTTGAAGATGGCCCCCCTTTGGCGGTGTACCAAGAGACCCAGTACTTC. Translation gives CSVEDGPPLAVYQETQYF. J is TRBJ2-5 and V is TRBV29-1; D gene unclear. The CDR3 is made up of 18 amino acids. Trimming pared 0 bases from V and 0 bases from J, leaving 20 bases between. The germline V gene has CDR1 SQVTM and CDR2 ANQGSEA.

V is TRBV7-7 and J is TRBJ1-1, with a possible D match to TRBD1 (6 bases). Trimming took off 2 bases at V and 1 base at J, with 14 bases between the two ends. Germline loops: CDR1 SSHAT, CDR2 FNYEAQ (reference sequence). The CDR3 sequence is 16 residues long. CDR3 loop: CASSLRCRTANTEAFF. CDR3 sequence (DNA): TGTGCCAGCAGCTTAAGATGTAGGACAGCGAACACTGAAGCTTTCTTT.

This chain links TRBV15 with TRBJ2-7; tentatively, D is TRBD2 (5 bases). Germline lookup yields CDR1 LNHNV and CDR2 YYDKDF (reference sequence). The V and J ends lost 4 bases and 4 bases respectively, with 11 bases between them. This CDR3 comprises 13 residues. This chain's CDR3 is CATSMEVRYEQYF. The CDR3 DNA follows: TGTGCCACCAGCATGGAGGTTCGATACGAGCAGTACTTC.

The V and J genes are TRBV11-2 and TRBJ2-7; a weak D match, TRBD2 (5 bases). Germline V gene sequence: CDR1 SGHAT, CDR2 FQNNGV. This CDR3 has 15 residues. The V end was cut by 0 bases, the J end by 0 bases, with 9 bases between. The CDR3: CASSLERGSSYEQYF. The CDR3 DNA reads TGTGCCAGCAGCTTAGAACGGGGAAGCTCCTACGAGCAGTACTTC.

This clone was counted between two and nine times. As DNA, the CDR3 is TGTGCCATCAGTCCCCGGACAGGTACGAACACTGAAGCTTTCTTT. It encodes CAISPRTGTNTEAFF. The chain combines TRBV10-3 with TRBJ1-1; 7 bases map to TRBD1. The germline V gene encodes CDR1 ENHRY and CDR2 SYGVKD. V gave up 5 bases and J gave up 1 base; unmatched junction bases: 7. CDR3 length: 15 residues.

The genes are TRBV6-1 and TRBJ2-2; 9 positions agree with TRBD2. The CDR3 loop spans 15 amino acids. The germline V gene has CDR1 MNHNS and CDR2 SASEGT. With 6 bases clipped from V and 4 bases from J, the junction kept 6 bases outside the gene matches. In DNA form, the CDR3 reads TGTGCCAGCAGGACTAGCGGCCGGGGCACCGGGGAGCTGTTTTTT. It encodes CASRTSGRGTGELFF.

CDR3 loop: CASSLGQRSYNEQFF. CDR3 coding DNA: TGTGCCAGCAGCTTAGGGCAACGCTCCTACAATGAGCAGTTCTTC. The chain combines TRBV7-2 with TRBJ2-1, with unresolved D. V was clipped by 1 base and J by 0 bases, with 7 bases between them. Germline V gene data show CDR1 as SGHTA and CDR2 as FQGNSA. This CDR3 contains 15 residues.

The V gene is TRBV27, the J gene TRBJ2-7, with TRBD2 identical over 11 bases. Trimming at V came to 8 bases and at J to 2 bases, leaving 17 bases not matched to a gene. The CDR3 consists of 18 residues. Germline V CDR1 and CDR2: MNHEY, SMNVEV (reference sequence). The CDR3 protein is CASYFAPSSGRKAYEQYF. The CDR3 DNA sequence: TGTGCCAGCTATTTTGCTCCCTCTAGCGGGAGGAAAGCCTACGAGCAGTACTTC.

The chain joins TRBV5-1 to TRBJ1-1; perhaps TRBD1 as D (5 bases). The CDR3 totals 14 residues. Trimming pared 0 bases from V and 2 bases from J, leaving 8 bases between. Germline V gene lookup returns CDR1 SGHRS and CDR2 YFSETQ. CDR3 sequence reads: CASSLEGFNTEAFF. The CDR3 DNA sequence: TGCGCCAGCAGCTTGGAGGGGTTCAACACTGAAGCTTTCTTT.